Below, 20 T cell receptor beta chains from the same sample are listed, as sequenced in a study of blood T cell repertoires in COVID-19 (dated by TCRdb to the early 2020s). Libraries were prepared through the immunoSEQ multiplex PCR assay. The source is immuneACCESS, and TCRdb retained only in-frame sequences with V and J called. Part of the clones is not carried over; for the studies checked, unresolved V genes explain less than half of this, and the remainder is unexplained. The sample records a few hundred thousand clones, more than 80% of which are singletons. The ten top clones hold 2% to 3% of the sample. Sequencing input: PBMCs or T cells enriched from blood (not recorded which). These receptors all come from a woman aged 18 to 35 who had recovered from COVID-19.

The chain joins TRBV5-1 to TRBJ1-2; 12 nucleotides agree with TRBD1. CDR1 is SGHRS and CDR2 is YFSETQ in the germline V gene. CDR3 length: 16 residues. Trimming removed 0 bases from V and 6 bases from J; junction bases left unmatched: 6. CDR3 amino acids: CASSLGGTGGEDGYTF. The CDR3 bases are TGCGCCAGCAGCTTGGGCGGGACAGGGGGCGAGGATGGCTACACCTTC. The whole variable domain, remainder taken from reference TRBV5-1 and TRBJ1-2, is KAGVTQTPRYLIKTRGQQVTLSCSPISGHRSVSWYQQTPGQGLQFLFEYFSETQRNKGNFPGRFSGRQFSNSRSEMNVSTLELGDSALYLCASSLGGTGGEDGYTFGSGTRLTVV.

The chain joins TRBV5-1 to TRBJ1-2; the D gene is possibly TRBD1 (6 bases). Trimming took off 0 bases at V and 8 bases at J, with 14 bases between the two ends. CDR1 SGHRS and CDR2 YFSETQ come from the germline V gene. The CDR3 has 14 amino acids. The CDR3 sequence: CASSLESGVRGYTF. For the CDR3, the DNA is TGCGCCAGCAGCTTGGAGTCAGGGGTTCGGGGCTACACCTTC.

The rearrangement joins TRBV11-2 to TRBJ2-7, with TRBD1 matching 7 bases. Trimming removed 5 bases from V and 2 bases from J; junction bases left unmatched: 6. CDR1 SGHAT and CDR2 FQNNGV come from the germline V gene. The length of the CDR3 is 14 residues. CDR3 DNA sequence: TGTGCCAGCAGCCCCTCGCAGGGGGCCTACGAGCAGTACTTC. It yields the protein CASSPSQGAYEQYF.

This chain uses TRBV10-3 with TRBJ2-5; TRBD1 might be the D (5 bases). V shed 2 bases and J shed 5 bases, with 12 bases lying between them. The CDR3 runs 14 residues. Germline CDR1 ENHRY, CDR2 SYGVKD. In nucleotides, the CDR3 is TGTGCCATCAGTGAGGGACATGGCATGGAGACCCAGTACTTC. Translating gives CAISEGHGMETQYF.

This rearrangement joins TRBV5-6 to TRBJ1-2, with TRBD1 matching 8 bases. This CDR3 is built from 15 residues. In germline, CDR1 is SGHDT, CDR2 YYEEEE. Trimming took 0 bases from V and 6 from J; bases not matched to a gene: 7. For the CDR3, the DNA is TGTGCCAGCAGCTTGGGGGGACAGGAAATCCATGGCTACACCTTC. This codes for CASSLGGQEIHGYTF.

The CDR3 spells CANIPSSYNSPLHF. In nucleotides, the CDR3 is TGTGCCAACATACCAAGCTCCTATAATTCACCCCTCCACTTT. This sequence joins TRBV6-9 and TRBJ1-6; unclear D gene. Germline V CDR1 and CDR2: MNHGY, SVAAGI. The CDR3 loop spans 14 amino acids. V was cut by 10 bases and J by 0 bases, with 10 bases left in between.

V is TRBV4-1 and J is TRBJ1-3; no clear D. This CDR3 spans 15 amino acids. The V end lost 3 bases, the J end lost 1 base, and 10 bases lay between the germline ends. The V gene's germline CDR1 is MGHRA and CDR2 YSYEKL. The CDR3 loop is CASSQGGWSGNTIYF. DNA of the CDR3: TGCGCCAGCAGCCAGGGAGGGTGGTCTGGAAACACCATATATTTT.

This chain links TRBV5-4 with TRBJ2-7, with D perhaps TRBD2 (7 bases). The germline gives CDR1 SGHNT, CDR2 YYREEE (reference sequence). V gave up 2 bases and J gave up 7 bases, with 10 bases separating them. The CDR3 length is 12 residues. CDR3 sequence: CASSLRGGEQYF. The CDR3 DNA sequence: TGTGCCAGCAGCTTAAGGGGGGGGGAGCAGTACTTC.

In this sample, this clone turned up a few times. This chain joins TRBV7-8 and TRBJ1-3; TRBD1 might be the D (5 bases). The CDR3 contains 14 residues. Trimming cost V 8 bases and J 5 bases, with 16 bases left between them. Looked up from germline, CDR1 is SGHVS and CDR2 is FQNEAQ. The CDR3 DNA is TGTGCCAGCGCCCCCGACGGGGGGAGAAACACCATATATTTT. Residues: CASAPDGGRNTIYF.

This clone was detected once. The chain recombines TRBV5-1 with TRBJ2-1, with D unclear. Germline V CDR1 and CDR2: SGHRS, YFSETQ. The V end lost 6 bases, the J end lost 6 bases, and 10 bases lay between the germline ends. This CDR3 has 12 residues. CDR3 bases: TGCGCCAGCAAACTCACGTTCAATGAGCAGTTCTTC. Translation: CASKLTFNEQFF.

The genes are TRBV4-2 and TRBJ2-2; D is perhaps TRBD1 (6 bases). In germline, CDR1 is LGHNA, CDR2 YNFKEQ. The V and J ends lost 0 bases and 1 base respectively, with 12 bases between them. This CDR3 has 17 amino acids. CDR3 in amino acids: CASSQDSATGNTGELFF. The CDR3 DNA is TGTGCCAGCAGCCAAGATAGCGCGACAGGGAACACCGGGGAGCTGTTTTTT.

V is TRBV30 and J is TRBJ2-7, with D possibly TRBD2 on 6 matching bases. The germline gives CDR1 GTSNPN, CDR2 SVGIG (reference sequence). Between the trimmed V and J ends, which lost 0 bases and 4 bases, there was a span of 7 bases. The CDR3 consists of 12 residues. DNA for the CDR3: TGTGCCTGGAGTGTGGAGGGGTACGAGCAGTACTTC. Translating gives CAWSVEGYEQYF.

The chain recombines TRBV2 with TRBJ1-1, with a weak D call TRBD1 (6 bases). CDR1 SNHLY and CDR2 FYNNEI come from the germline V gene. V was shortened by 6 bases and J by 4 bases, with 18 bases between the two germline ends. The CDR3 runs 15 residues. The CDR3: CASRSTGGDGTEAFF. CDR3 DNA: TGTGCCAGCAGATCGACAGGCGGTGATGGCACTGAAGCTTTCTTT.

The chain employs TRBV10-1 and TRBJ1-1; 10 positions match TRBD1. The CDR3 is made up of 13 amino acids. Germline CDR1 reads WNHNN; CDR2 reads SYGVQD (reference sequence). Germline trimming cut 9 bases from V and 7 bases from J; bases unmatched to any gene: 8. The CDR3 nucleotides are TGCGCCAGTACAGACAGGGGGCAAGGTGAAGCTTTCTTT. As protein: CASTDRGQGEAFF.

The chain employs TRBV11-2 and TRBJ1-4, with 7 bases matching TRBD1. CDR1 is SGHAT, CDR2 FQNNGV, per germline. This CDR3 is built from 15 residues. The V and J ends lost 3 bases and 2 bases, in that order; junction bases with no gene match: 3. The CDR3 bases are TGTGCCAGCAGCTTCACACAGGGGACTAATGAAAAACTGTTTTTT. Translating it yields CASSFTQGTNEKLFF.

The rearrangement uses TRBV12-3 or TRBV12-4 and TRBJ2-2; TRBD1 agrees at 8 bases. V dropped 10 bases and J dropped 6; count of bases not matched to a gene: 4. CDR3 size: 12 residues. The CDR3 DNA reads as TGTGCCACCTTACAGGGGGCCGGGGAGCTGTTTTTT. This translates into CATLQGAGELFF.

The V call is TRBV12-3 or TRBV12-4, the J call TRBJ1-2, with D perhaps TRBD1 (5 bases). Trimming cost V 8 bases and J 7 bases, with 17 bases left between them. The CDR3 length is 13 residues. The CDR3 protein is CASSQVGGSGYTF. The CDR3 nucleotides are TGTGCCAGCTCCCAGGTGGGGGGGTCTGGCTACACCTTC.

This rearrangement joins TRBV11-3 to TRBJ2-7; D gene uncertain. The germline CDR1 and CDR2 sequences are SGHNT and YENEEA. The CDR3 has 17 amino acids. V lost 0 bases to trimming and J lost 3 bases, with 18 bases between them. CDR3: CASSLDEVYHTNYEQYF. CDR3 DNA sequence: TGTGCCAGCAGCTTAGATGAAGTTTATCACACAAACTACGAGCAGTACTTC.

This chain uses TRBV25-1 with TRBJ1-1, with D possibly matching TRBD1 (6 bases). The CDR3 spans 14 residues. The germline V and J ends were trimmed by 8 bases and 1 base, with 14 bases remaining between them. The germline V gene encodes CDR1 MGHDK and CDR2 SYGVNS. Here the CDR3 reads CASSQGSTNTEAFF. The CDR3 DNA reads as TGTGCCAGCTCACAGGGCTCGACGAACACTGAAGCTTTCTTT.

The chain uses TRBV5-1 and TRBJ1-4, with 11 nucleotides matching TRBD1. V dropped 2 bases and J dropped 7; count of bases not matched to a gene: 10. The germline V gene encodes CDR1 SGHRS and CDR2 YFSETQ. The CDR3 covers 17 residues. The CDR3 DNA follows: TGCGCCAGCAGCTTCACCGGGACAGGGGGTAGCGGTGAAAAACTGTTTTTT. This sequence encodes CASSFTGTGGSGEKLFF.